What follows are 8 T cell receptor beta chains derived from one specimen sequenced in a study of vaccination effects on CD4 cells after COVID-19. Sequencing used immunoSEQ multiplex PCR; TCRdb keeps in-frame clones, though not all of them. The sample lists some 66,000 clones, approximately 80% occurring once. These receptors are not linked to any known antigen. Following an approximately 9-day culture, CD4+ T cells were purified. Each person got two doses of an mRNA SARS-CoV-2 vaccine, BNT162b2 or mRNA-1273. Sample: CD4+ T cells from PBMCs cultured without peptide, taken after COVID-19 vaccination. These receptors came from a human donor who received a COVID-19 vaccine.

The chain carries TRBV19 and TRBJ2-1, with TRBD1 as a possible D gene (6 bases). Trimming left V 6 bases short and J 9 bases short, with 15 bases between. Germline loops: CDR1 LNHDA, CDR2 SQIVND (reference sequence). The CDR3 extends over 13 amino acids. The CDR3 sequence is CASRPDRIGEQFF. CDR3 sequence (DNA): TGTGCCAGTAGGCCAGACAGGATAGGTGAGCAGTTCTTC. The whole variable domain, remainder taken from reference TRBV19 and TRBJ2-1, is DGGITQSPKYLFRKEGQNVTLSCEQNLNHDAMYWYRQDPGQGLRLIYYSQIVNDFQKGDIAEGYSVSREKKESFPLTVTSAQKNPTAFYLCASRPDRIGEQFFGPGTRLTVL.

Only a few counts were recorded for this clone. The V gene is TRBV7-9, the J gene TRBJ1-1; TRBD1 is a possible D gene (5 bases). V was cut by 3 bases and J by 5 bases, with 13 bases left in between. The CDR3 is made up of 14 amino acids. CDR1 is SEHNR and CDR2 is FQNEAQ in the germline V gene (reference sequence). In DNA, the CDR3 is TGTGCCAGCAGCTTTGGGGCCCTGGGGACTGAAGCTTTCTTT. Amino acids: CASSFGALGTEAFF.

The chain uses TRBV10-3 and TRBJ1-5, with D unresolved. The V and J ends lost 2 bases and 5 bases respectively, with 7 bases between them. The CDR3 is 13 residues long. Per the germline V gene, CDR1 is ENHRY and CDR2 is SYGVKD. The CDR3 nucleotides read TGTGCCATCAGTGAGGGGGAAGATCAGCCCCAGCATTTT. This translates into CAISEGEDQPQHF.

The gene calls are TRBV9 and TRBJ1-1, with 9 bases that match TRBD1. V gave up 1 base and J gave up 6 bases; unmatched junction bases: 4. This CDR3 has 14 amino acids. Looked up from germline, CDR1 is SGDLS and CDR2 is YYNGEE. This CDR3 is CASSVRQGGSEAFF. CDR3 in DNA: TGTGCCAGCAGCGTAAGACAGGGGGGTTCTGAAGCTTTCTTT.

The genes are TRBV7-2 and TRBJ2-5; D gene ambiguous. V was shortened by 5 bases and J by 1 base, with 8 bases between the two germline ends. The germline V gene has CDR1 SGHTA and CDR2 FQGNSA. This CDR3 is built from 13 residues. CDR3 bases: TGTGCCAGCAGCCATTACAGCCAAGAGACCCAGTACTTC. Its protein product is CASSHYSQETQYF.

This clone was recorded a few times. The rearrangement links TRBV3-1 (or the pseudogene TRBV3-2) to TRBJ1-2; D is perhaps TRBD1 (6 bases). The germline V gene has CDR1 LGHDT and CDR2 YNNKEL (reference sequence). CDR3 length: 15 amino acids. Between the trimmed V and J ends, which lost 4 bases and 0 bases, there was a span of 12 bases. The CDR3 loop reads CASSPDRSPNYGYTF. The DNA for the CDR3 is TGTGCCAGCAGCCCAGACAGGTCTCCTAACTATGGCTACACCTTC.

The chain has TRBV2 and TRBJ2-1, with no clear D. The CDR3 totals 13 residues. The V gene lost 0 bases and the J gene lost 12 bases, with 12 bases spanning the gap. CDR1 is SNHLY, CDR2 FYNNEI, per germline. CDR3 nucleotides: TGTGCCAGCAGTGAAGCGCGTCGGGTTGTGCAGTTCTTC. Its translation is CASSEARRVVQFF.

J is TRBJ2-7 and V is TRBV18; D is undetermined. V was trimmed by 2 bases and J by 1 base, leaving 12 bases between them. Germline V CDR1 and CDR2: KGHSH, LQKENI. The CDR3 loop spans 15 amino acids. The CDR3: CASSPGGGPSYEQYV. The CDR3 coding sequence is TGTGCCAGCTCACCAGGTGGTGGTCCGTCCTACGAGCAGTACGTC.